Listed below are T cell receptor beta chains from one sample, sequenced in a study of T cell responses to AZD1222 COVID-19 vaccine. The repertoire was sequenced with immunoSEQ multiplex PCR; TCRdb's copy has only in-frame clones and lacks some. This table holds tens of thousands of clones, around 85% found once. Sequencing used peripheral blood, obtained 28 days after the second AZD1222 dose. The receptor set was obtained from an adult who received the AZD1222 COVID-19 vaccine. The CDR3 runs from the conserved cysteine through the conserved F or W. Size values are once, few and many counts, or a class for expanded clones, and some rows have none.

V,size,CDR3
TRBV7-3,.,CASSPTGLAGGGMDTQYF
TRBV9,once,CASSVAAGGLAGYNEQFF
TRBV28,.,CASTGVPEVETQYF
TRBV6-2/TRBV6-3,.,CASSYGDSSYEQYF
TRBV4-1,.,CASSPLRAGGTDTQYF
TRBV7-2,few,CASSLEGYGYTF
TRBV4-1,.,CASSQVWDSSSYEQYF
TRBV6-5,.,CASSYGVLADTQYF
TRBV6-5,.,CASNDPRDEKLFF
TRBV5-1,once,CASSRGGRGNTDTQYF
TRBV6-5,.,CASSYQGQHTEAFF
TRBV19,.,CASSPGNGYNEQFF
TRBV14,.,CASSQDRTGDTDTQYF
TRBV3-1/TRBV3-2,.,CASSQGWGADQPQHF
TRBV28,.,CASSFYRDKGAFF
TRBV7-7,.,CASSIGTGGHGELFF
TRBV3-1/TRBV3-2,.,CASSQAALEETQYF
TRBV19,.,CASSIDRAGDTGELFF
TRBV14,.,CASSQGGEWREALRADTQYF
TRBV4-1,.,CASRRTGDSSTGELFF
TRBV28,.,CASSLGSINEKLFF
TRBV5-1,few,CASSKGTGSLAGELFF
TRBV28,.,CAARARGTEAFF
TRBV24-1,.,CATSVLAEGEQFF
TRBV6-1,.,CASRKGGENQPQHF
TRBV6-2/TRBV6-3,.,CASSSNSGGGHNEQFF
TRBV11-3,.,CASSLETSPSANTGELFF
TRBV7-8,.,CASSPPRVGVNTEAFF
TRBV25-1,.,CASSEYNYEQYF
TRBV6-5,once,CASKGSSYNEQFF
TRBV29-1,.,CSVATRGNEQFF
TRBV9,.,CASSTSRGEKLFF
TRBV4-2,.,CASSQETSGIIQETQYF
TRBV5-1,.,CASSPDGVNTGELFF
TRBV11-3,.,CASSPGQSRFEQYF
TRBV28,.,CASLGAVNTEAFF
TRBV7-2,.,CASSLTGGDQGPQHF
TRBV7-9,.,CASSLRGGDTEAFF
TRBV5-8,few,CASSREGTRAQAFF